The 9 T cell receptor beta chains below were found in one sample sequenced in a study of blood T cells in healthy people across ages. Sample-barcoded 5' priming and a J-beta primer mix drove a second PCR of roughly 6 to 12 cycles. In TCRdb, the 5' RACE reads were re-called with MiXCR into one record per CDR3 protein. Here the sample spans about 2 million distinct CDR3 sequences, around 50% being singletons. Sequencing input: blood. The receptors derive from a woman in her forties in good health.

This chain connects TRBV12-3 or TRBV12-4 to TRBJ2-5; 7 nucleotides match TRBD2. The trim removed 7 bases at V and 11 bases at J, leaving 13 bases unmatched. The CDR3 is 13 residues long. CDR3 DNA: TGTGCCAGCACCCCAACCCGCGGGAGTGGGCAGTACTTC. It codes for CASTPTRGSGQYF.

V is TRBV28 and J is TRBJ1-5; no definite D call. V was clipped by 6 bases and J by 2 bases, with 38 bases between them. The CDR3 spans 23 residues. The germline V gene has CDR1 MDHEN and CDR2 SYDVKM. The CDR3 protein is CASSPRVERGPFSRKERNQPQHF. In DNA, the CDR3 is TGTGCCAGCAGCCCGAGGGTCGAACGGGGTCCCTTTTCCCGTAAAGAACGCAATCAGCCCCAGCATTTT. Variable domain in full (rest from reference TRBV28 and TRBJ1-5): DVKVTQSSRYLVKRTGEKVFLECVQDMDHENMFWYRQDPGLGLRLIYFSYDVKMKEKGDIPEGYSVSREKKERFSLILESASTNQTSMYLCASSPRVERGPFSRKERNQPQHFGDGTRLSIL.

The chain combines TRBV28 with TRBJ1-4, with D perhaps TRBD1 (6 bases). Per the germline V gene, CDR1 is MDHEN and CDR2 is SYDVKM. The CDR3 is made up of 12 amino acids. V lost 5 bases and J lost 5, with 6 bases in between. CDR3 loop: CASSGQNEKLFF. In nucleotides, the CDR3 is TGTGCCAGCAGTGGACAGAATGAAAAACTGTTTTTT.

This chain uses TRBV20-1 with TRBJ2-1, with 10 bases identical to TRBD2. Germline V gene lookup returns CDR1 DFQATT and CDR2 SNEGSKA (reference sequence). The V segment lost 5 bases and the J segment 10 bases; nucleotides outside the gene matches: 5. There are 12 residues in the CDR3. The CDR3 here is CSARPGLAEQFF. In DNA form, the CDR3 reads TGCAGTGCTCGTCCGGGACTAGCGGAGCAGTTCTTC.

There are a few counts of this clonotype. The chain links TRBV20-1 to TRBJ2-5; perhaps TRBD2 as D (6 bases). The CDR3 length is 14 residues. V lost 1 base, J lost 2 bases, and 11 bases lay in between. Germline CDR1 reads DFQATT; CDR2 reads SNEGSKA (reference sequence). The CDR3 loop is CSARGTSRQETQYF. Written as DNA, the CDR3 is TGCAGTGCTAGAGGCACTAGCAGACAAGAGACCCAGTACTTC.

The rearrangement uses TRBV29-1 and TRBJ2-7, with D possibly TRBD2 on 6 matching bases. The V end lost 5 bases, the J end lost 0 bases, and 11 bases lay between the germline ends. Per germline, CDR1 SQVTM and CDR2 ANQGSEA. The CDR3 is 13 residues long. The DNA for the CDR3 is TGCAGCGTTCAGGAGGGGAGCTCCTACGAGCAGTACTTC. It translates to CSVQEGSSYEQYF.

The chain joins TRBV18 to TRBJ2-1; TRBD1 matches at 7 bases. The CDR3 extends over 16 amino acids. The germline V gene has CDR1 KGHSH and CDR2 LQKENI. The trim removed 3 bases at V and 7 bases at J, leaving 12 bases unmatched. The CDR3 loop reads CASSPSTGSVMNEQFF. The CDR3 nucleotides read TGTGCCAGCTCACCCTCGACAGGGTCGGTTATGAATGAGCAGTTCTTC.

This chain links TRBV20-1 with TRBJ2-5; D is possibly TRBD1 (5 bases). Germline V gives CDR1 DFQATT, CDR2 SNEGSKA (reference sequence). This CDR3 is built from 15 residues. Trimming stripped 5 bases from V and 2 bases from J, with 18 bases between. The CDR3 loop is CSAAPFRGGQETQYF. The CDR3 DNA sequence: TGCAGTGCTGCCCCCTTTAGGGGCGGACAAGAGACCCAGTACTTC.

In this sample, this clonotype turned up a few times. The V call is TRBV6-2 or TRBV6-3, the J call TRBJ2-7, with 9 bases lining up with TRBD1. J gave up 4 bases and V 7 bases, and 14 bases lay outside the gene matches. CDR3 length: 16 amino acids. Germline CDR1 is MNHEY and CDR2 is SVGEGT. This CDR3 is CASTPYVDRGEYEQYF. The CDR3 coding sequence is TGTGCCAGCACTCCTTACGTGGACAGGGGTGAATACGAGCAGTACTTC.